The 14 T cell receptor beta chains listed next were all sequenced from one sample in a study of human T cells and chemical hapten exposure. TCRdb re-analysed the RACE reads in MiXCR, keeping a single row per CDR3 protein. The sample carries 350,000 to 400,000 distinct CDR3 sequences, around 5.5% recorded once. Regarding time point: pre-sensitization, week 0. Indicated treatment: therapeutic diphenylcyclopropenone sensitization with weekly scalp DPC. Sequencing used whole blood, obtained in connection with sensitization to the hapten diphenylcyclopropenone (DPC). The origin of the receptors is a woman between 50 and 59 years old with alopecia areata. Some clones in this sample may be carry-over from other donors' samples.

This clonotype showed up many times. The chain links TRBV12-3 or TRBV12-4 to TRBJ1-6; weak D call: TRBD1 (6 bases). Trimming left V 3 bases short and J 7 bases short, with 10 bases between. CDR3 length: 14 amino acids. CDR3 protein: CASSFGTTNSPLHF. For the CDR3, the DNA is TGTGCCAGCAGTTTTGGGACAACGAATTCACCCCTCCACTTT.

The sample holds many counts of this clonotype. The genes are TRBV20-1 and TRBJ2-3, with a weak D call TRBD2 (5 bases). CDR1 is DFQATT, CDR2 SNEGSKA, per germline (reference sequence). Between the trimmed V and J ends, which lost 0 bases and 2 bases, there was a span of 12 bases. The CDR3 covers 15 residues. CDR3 DNA sequence: TGCAGTGCTAGAGATCCGTGGGGAGACACAGATACGCAGTATTTT. Translated: CSARDPWGDTDTQYF.

This clonotype was recorded at least ten times. The CDR3 protein is CSVWTERDIQYF. Here the CDR3 DNA reads TGCAGCGTGTGGACAGAAAGGGACATTCAGTACTTC. The V call is TRBV29-1, the J call TRBJ2-4; D is possibly TRBD1 (6 bases). This CDR3 is 12 amino acids long. With 6 bases removed from V and 8 bases from J, the gap between germline ends came to 14 bases. From germline, CDR1 is SQVTM and CDR2 ANQGSEA.

Only a few counts were recorded for this clonotype. CDR3 sequence: CASRQLAGGYNEQFF. The CDR3 DNA reads TGTGCCAGCAGACAACTAGCGGGAGGTTACAATGAGCAGTTCTTC. The V call is TRBV6-5, the J call TRBJ2-1, with TRBD2 identical over 12 bases. The junction had 4 bases not matched to a gene; V was cut back by 6 bases and J by 4 bases. Per the germline V gene, CDR1 is MNHEY and CDR2 is SVGAGI. The CDR3 covers 15 residues.

This clonotype was observed a handful of times. The chain uses TRBV14 and TRBJ2-1; 10 bases are a match to TRBD2. Looked up from germline, CDR1 is SGHDN and CDR2 is FVKESK. V gave up 4 bases and J gave up 5 bases; unmatched junction bases: 5. This CDR3 has 15 residues. The DNA for the CDR3 is TGTGCCAGCAGCCTCGGACTAGCGGCAAACAATGAGCAGTTCTTC. This sequence encodes CASSLGLAANNEQFF.

Many counts were recorded for this clonotype. The chain combines TRBV20-1 with TRBJ2-5; D possibly corresponds to TRBD2 (5 bases). The length of the CDR3 is 14 residues. CDR1 is DFQATT, CDR2 SNEGSKA, per germline (reference sequence). The CDR3 bases are TGCAGCGTTTTATCGGGGAGTAGAAGAGAGACCCAGTACTTC. It codes for CSVLSGSRRETQYF.

The chain has TRBV4-1 and TRBJ2-7; D call uncertain. With 1 base removed from V and 4 bases from J, the gap between germline ends came to 8 bases. The CDR3 runs 13 residues. The germline V gene has CDR1 MGHRA and CDR2 YSYEKL. The CDR3 spells CASSQGPWYEQYF. CDR3 DNA sequence: TGCGCCAGCAGCCAAGGGCCGTGGTACGAGCAGTACTTC.

There are a few counts of this clonotype. The rearrangement uses TRBV11-1 and TRBJ2-7; 11 bases map to TRBD1. Germline CDR1 reads SGHAT; CDR2 reads FQDESV (reference sequence). The junction had 6 bases not matched to a gene; V was cut back by 2 bases and J by 6 bases. The CDR3 extends over 15 amino acids. The DNA for the CDR3 is TGTGCCAGCAGCTTATGGGACAGGGGGTCTGGCGAGCAGTACTTC. Translated, it gives CASSLWDRGSGEQYF.

This clonotype was seen many times. The chain links TRBV7-2 to TRBJ1-5, with D unresolved. Trimming took 4 bases from V and 1 from J, leaving 17 bases between them. Germline loops: CDR1 SGHTA, CDR2 FQGNSA. The CDR3 has 17 amino acids. This chain's CDR3 is CASSWRSTAGSNQPQHF. DNA of the CDR3: TGTGCCAGCAGCTGGAGGTCGACGGCGGGAAGCAATCAGCCCCAGCATTTT.

This clonotype appeared a few times. The chain links TRBV6-5 to TRBJ1-2; D is unresolved. CDR3 size: 13 residues. V gave up 7 bases and J gave up 6 bases, with 15 bases separating them. Per germline, CDR1 MNHEY and CDR2 SVGAGI. The DNA for the CDR3 is TGTGCCAGCAAAGGCAGCTTCCTGGATGGCTACACCTTC. Protein: CASKGSFLDGYTF.

J is TRBJ2-1 and V is TRBV12-3 or TRBV12-4; 10 positions match TRBD1. Losses at the gene ends were 5 bases for V and 4 bases for J; bases not matched to a gene: 8. The CDR3 consists of 16 residues. Here the CDR3 DNA reads TGTGCCAGCAGTCCTACCGGGACAGGGGTATACAATGAGCAGTTCTTC. Residues: CASSPTGTGVYNEQFF.

This clonotype showed up just a few times. The rearrangement joins TRBV7-9 to TRBJ2-2, with D perhaps TRBD1 or TRBD2 (6 bases each). The CDR3 runs 16 residues. Germline CDR1 is SEHNR and CDR2 is FQNEAQ (reference sequence). Trimming removed 2 bases from V and 9 bases from J, with 19 bases in between. The CDR3 is CASSLQGHSAGRELFF. The CDR3 DNA reads TGTGCCAGCAGCTTACAGGGACACAGCGCGGGGCGGGAGCTGTTTTTT.

This clonotype appeared many times. The chain recombines TRBV4-1 with TRBJ1-4, with D tentatively TRBD1 (5 bases). The ends were cut back, 0 bases at V and 8 bases at J, with 13 bases in the middle. CDR3 size: 15 residues. The germline CDR1 and CDR2 sequences are MGHRA and YSYEKL. The chain's CDR3 is CASSQDEAGKEKLFF. The CDR3 DNA is TGCGCCAGCAGCCAAGATGAAGCAGGGAAGGAAAAACTGTTTTTT.

In this sample, this clonotype turned up many times. The V call is TRBV11-2, the J call TRBJ2-7; no clear D gene. The length of the CDR3 is 12 residues. Germline V gene sequence: CDR1 SGHAT, CDR2 FQNNGV. V shed 5 bases and J shed 8 bases, with 13 bases lying between them. CDR3 in amino acids: CASSDDGRKQYF. CDR3 nucleotide sequence: TGTGCCAGCAGCGACGACGGGCGGAAGCAGTACTTC.